A single sample gave rise to the 18 T cell receptor beta chains below, sequenced in a study of T cells in tuberculosis. Profiling relied on immunoSEQ multiplex PCR, and the TCRdb table lists in-frame clones only, not all of them. In the table there are tens of thousands of clones, more than 90% of which are singletons. The time point: new active TB diagnosis, blood taken before or within 7 days of starting treatment. Here the sequenced sample was PBMCs, taken at tuberculosis diagnosis. The receptor set was obtained from an adult with tuberculosis.

The chain recombines TRBV6-5 with TRBJ1-2; D perhaps matches TRBD1 (6 bases). The CDR3 extends over 13 amino acids. CDR1 is MNHEY and CDR2 is SVGAGI in the germline V gene. Trimming left V 6 bases short and J 7 bases short, with 15 bases between. The CDR3 nucleotides are TGTGCCAGCAGGGCCCGACAGGCGGGTGGCTACACCTTC. Amino acid sequence: CASRARQAGGYTF.

This clone occurred once. This rearrangement joins TRBV2 to TRBJ2-7; maybe TRBD2 (7 bases). V was shortened by 4 bases and J by 6 bases, with 19 bases between the two germline ends. Germline V gives CDR1 SNHLY, CDR2 FYNNEI. The CDR3 length is 15 residues. The CDR3 loop reads CASSVLIGGPGEQYF. The CDR3 DNA follows: TGTGCCAGCAGTGTTCTAATCGGGGGGCCAGGCGAGCAGTACTTC.

V and J are TRBV13 and TRBJ2-1; 13 nucleotides line up with TRBD2. CDR3 size: 15 residues. With V trimmed by 5 bases and J by 8 bases, 6 bases remained unmatched. The germline gives CDR1 PRHDT, CDR2 FYEKMQ (reference sequence). CDR3 sequence reads: CASSRGTSGTYEQFF. The CDR3 DNA reads as TGTGCCAGCAGCCGCGGGACTAGCGGGACCTATGAGCAGTTCTTC.

V gene TRBV6-6 combines with J gene TRBJ1-2, with TRBD1 identical over 7 bases. Germline CDR1 is MNHNY and CDR2 is SVGAGI (reference sequence). J was trimmed by 0 bases and V by 7 bases; bases with no gene match: 8. This CDR3 spans 15 amino acids. The DNA of the CDR3 is TGTGCCAGCACCCCCGGGACAGAGGCTAACTATGGCTACACCTTC. Protein: CASTPGTEANYGYTF.

The V gene is TRBV29-1, the J gene TRBJ2-7, with a tentative D call TRBD1 (6 bases). Per the germline V gene, CDR1 is SQVTM and CDR2 is ANQGSEA. Trimming took 5 bases from V and 2 from J, leaving 25 bases between them. The CDR3 loop spans 17 amino acids. The CDR3 sequence: CSVKNRDKKRGPYEQYF. As DNA, the CDR3 is TGCAGCGTTAAAAACCGGGACAAAAAACGAGGACCCTACGAGCAGTACTTC.

The rearrangement uses TRBV15 and TRBJ2-7; the D gene is possibly TRBD2 (6 bases). V was shortened by 4 bases and J by 2 bases, with 15 bases between the two germline ends. This CDR3 is 15 amino acids long. Germline values: CDR1 LNHNV, CDR2 YYDKDF (reference sequence). The CDR3 DNA reads TGTGCCACCAGCAAGTGGGGGGAAGGGGCCTACGAGCAGTACTTC. This encodes CATSKWGEGAYEQYF.

This clone appeared once. The rearrangement links TRBV19 to TRBJ1-1, with D tentatively TRBD1 (6 bases). CDR3 length equals 16 residues. Looked up from germline, CDR1 is LNHDA and CDR2 is SQIVND (reference sequence). V lost 6 bases and J lost 3, with 20 bases in between. This chain's CDR3 is CASSRGPGYVDTEAFF. The CDR3, as DNA: TGTGCCAGTAGCAGGGGCCCTGGGTATGTCGACACTGAAGCTTTCTTT.

This chain uses TRBV18 with TRBJ2-3, with TRBD2 matching over 13 bases. Germline V gene data show CDR1 as KGHSH and CDR2 as LQKENI. The CDR3 spans 18 residues. Trimming cost V 1 base and J 1 base; bases outside gene matches: 5. CDR3 in DNA: TGTGCCAGCTCACCACGCCGGACTAGCGGGAGCCGCACAGATACGCAGTATTTT. Its protein is CASSPRRTSGSRTDTQYF.

The rearrangement joins TRBV9 to TRBJ2-4; weak D call: TRBD2 (6 bases). The CDR3 loop spans 15 amino acids. Germline CDR1 is SGDLS and CDR2 is YYNGEE. Trimming took 3 bases from V and 2 from J, leaving 12 bases between them. CDR3: CASSASGTSKNIQYF. CDR3 coding DNA: TGTGCCAGCAGCGCATCCGGGACTTCCAAAAACATTCAGTACTTC.

The V and J genes are TRBV6-5 and TRBJ1-4; perhaps TRBD1 as D (6 bases). The CDR3 has 15 residues. Germline loops: CDR1 MNHEY, CDR2 SVGAGI. V was shortened by 0 bases and J by 8 bases, with 13 bases between the two germline ends. CDR3 nucleotide sequence: TGTGCCAGCAGTTACTCTTTACAGGGTCGCGAAAAACTGTTTTTT. This sequence encodes CASSYSLQGREKLFF.

This rearrangement joins TRBV28 to TRBJ2-2; 7 nucleotides line up with TRBD2. There are 16 residues in the CDR3. V shed 2 bases, J shed 1 base, and the junction held 4 bases outside the gene matches. Germline assignment: CDR1 MDHEN and CDR2 SYDVKM. For the CDR3, the DNA is TGTGCCAGCAGTTTACTTCTAGCGGAGAACACCGGGGAGCTGTTTTTT. It yields the protein CASSLLLAENTGELFF.

This clone was counted a single time. The J gene is TRBJ1-2, the V gene TRBV5-1; D possibly corresponds to TRBD1 (5 bases). Germline V gene data show CDR1 as SGHRS and CDR2 as YFSETQ. The CDR3 length is 17 residues. The V and J ends lost 0 bases and 1 base respectively, with 16 bases between them. This chain's CDR3 is CASSLEGNLGGNYGYTF. The CDR3 bases are TGCGCCAGCAGCTTGGAGGGAAACCTCGGGGGTAACTATGGCTACACCTTC.

The CDR3 here is CASSLALAGVGNEQFF. The DNA for the CDR3 is TGTGCCAGCAGCTTGGCACTAGCGGGAGTGGGCAATGAGCAGTTCTTC. The J gene is TRBJ2-1, the V gene TRBV5-6; 11 bases map to TRBD2. The CDR3 spans 16 residues. Germline V CDR1 and CDR2: SGHDT, YYEEEE. After removal of 0 bases from V and 6 bases from J, the junction contained 5 bases not matched to a gene.

This clone appeared a single time. This rearrangement joins TRBV7-2 to TRBJ2-1; TRBD2 agrees at 10 bases. Trimming cost V 5 bases and J 7 bases; bases outside gene matches: 8. Germline CDR1 SGHTA, CDR2 FQGNSA. This CDR3 is built from 15 residues. The CDR3: CASSASGSGGNEQFF. Written as DNA, the CDR3 is TGTGCCAGCAGCGCTAGCGGGAGTGGTGGGAATGAGCAGTTCTTC.

This chain links TRBV18 with TRBJ2-3, with a weak D call TRBD2 (6 bases). This CDR3 has 13 residues. The germline CDR1 and CDR2 sequences are KGHSH and LQKENI. With 5 bases removed from V and 4 bases from J, the gap between germline ends came to 10 bases. CDR3 nucleotides: TGTGCCAGCTCAACTAGGGAGGCAGATACGCAGTATTTT. Its protein product is CASSTREADTQYF.

This rearrangement joins TRBV27 to TRBJ2-7; possibly TRBD1 for D (6 bases). This CDR3 spans 14 amino acids. V lost 7 bases and J lost 0, with 13 bases in between. Germline CDR1 and CDR2: MNHEY and SMNVEV (reference sequence). As DNA, the CDR3 is TGTGCCAGCATGGAACAGGGATTCTCCTACGAGCAGTACTTC. Translation: CASMEQGFSYEQYF.

This chain joins TRBV11-2 and TRBJ2-2, with a tentative D call TRBD1 (5 bases). The CDR3 extends over 14 amino acids. Trimming shortened V by 5 bases and J by 2 bases, and 9 bases separated the two germline ends. From germline, CDR1 is SGHAT and CDR2 FQNNGV. CDR3 in DNA: TGTGCCAGCAGCGCTACAGGAAACACCGGGGAGCTGTTTTTT. Amino acids: CASSATGNTGELFF.

This chain links TRBV30 with TRBJ2-7, with 7 bases matching TRBD2. The CDR3 is made up of 17 amino acids. Losses at the gene ends were 4 bases for V and 1 base for J; bases not matched to a gene: 16. Germline V gene sequence: CDR1 GTSNPN, CDR2 SVGIG (reference sequence). As DNA, the CDR3 is TGTGCCTGGACCCCACCGTGGGGGGGTAGAACATCCTACGAGCAGTACTTC. Its protein is CAWTPPWGGRTSYEQYF. Full variable domain (outside the CDR3, taken from reference TRBV30 and TRBJ2-7): SQTIHQWPATLVQPVGSPLSLECTVEGTSNPNLYWYRQAAGRGLQLLFYSVGIGQISSEVPQNLSASRPQDRQFILSSKKLLLSDSGFYLCAWTPPWGGRTSYEQYFGPGTRLTVT.